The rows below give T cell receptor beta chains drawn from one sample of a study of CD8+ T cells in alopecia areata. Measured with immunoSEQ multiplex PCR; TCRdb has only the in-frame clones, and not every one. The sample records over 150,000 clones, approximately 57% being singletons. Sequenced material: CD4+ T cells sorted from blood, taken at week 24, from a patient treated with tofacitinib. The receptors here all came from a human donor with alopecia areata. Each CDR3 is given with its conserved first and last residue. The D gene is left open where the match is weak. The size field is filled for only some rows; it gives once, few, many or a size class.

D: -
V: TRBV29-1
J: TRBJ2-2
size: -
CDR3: CSVGGDRSTGELFF
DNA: TGCAGCGTTGGGGGGGACAGATCCACCGGGGAGCTGTTTTTT

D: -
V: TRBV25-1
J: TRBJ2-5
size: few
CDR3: CASSESKGTETQYF
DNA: TGTGCCAGCAGTGAATCCAAAGGGACAGAGACCCAGTACTTC

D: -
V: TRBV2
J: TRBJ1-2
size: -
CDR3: CASSESGRYDYGYTF
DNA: TGTGCCAGCAGTGAGTCAGGACGATACGACTATGGCTACACCTTC

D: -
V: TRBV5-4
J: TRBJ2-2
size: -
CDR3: CASSRRSALPTPNTGELFF
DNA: TGTGCCAGCAGCAGACGGTCCGCTCTCCCCACCCCGAACACCGGGGAGCTGTTTTTT

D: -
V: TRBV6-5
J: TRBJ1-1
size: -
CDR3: CASSLLRGGTEAFF
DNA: TGTGCCAGCAGTCTCCTCAGGGGAGGCACTGAAGCTTTCTTT

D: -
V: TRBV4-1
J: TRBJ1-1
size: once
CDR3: CASSQVPGEAFF
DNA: TGCGCCAGCAGCCAAGTGCCGGGGGAAGCTTTCTTT

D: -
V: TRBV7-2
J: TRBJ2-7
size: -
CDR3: CASSLAGVAEQYF
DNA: TGTGCCAGCAGCTTAGCCGGGGTTGCCGAGCAGTACTTC

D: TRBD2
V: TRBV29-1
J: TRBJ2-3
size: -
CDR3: CSVLSGGTDTQYF
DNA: TGCAGCGTTCTCAGCGGGGGCACAGATACGCAGTATTTT

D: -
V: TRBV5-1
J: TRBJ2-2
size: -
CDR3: CASSLVQSNTGELFF
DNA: TGCGCCAGCAGCTTGGTTCAGTCGAACACCGGGGAGCTGTTTTTT

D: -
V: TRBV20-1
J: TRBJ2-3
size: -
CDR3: CSAAQLDTQYF
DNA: TGCAGTGCTGCCCAGCTAGATACGCAGTATTTT

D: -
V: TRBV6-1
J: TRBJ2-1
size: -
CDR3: CASSASDGAARREQFF
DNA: TGTGCCAGCAGTGCGAGTGACGGGGCGGCAAGGCGTGAGCAGTTCTTC

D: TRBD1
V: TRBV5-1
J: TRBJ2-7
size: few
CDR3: CASSFGQGDNEQYF
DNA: TGCGCCAGCAGCTTTGGACAGGGGGACAACGAGCAGTACTTC

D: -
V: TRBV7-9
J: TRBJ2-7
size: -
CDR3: CASGGRGYEQYF
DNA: TGTGCCAGCGGCGGCAGGGGCTACGAGCAGTACTTC

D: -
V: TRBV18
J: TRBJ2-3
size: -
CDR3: CASSSGLSTDTQYF
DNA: TGTGCCAGCTCATCGGGACTTAGCACAGATACGCAGTATTTT

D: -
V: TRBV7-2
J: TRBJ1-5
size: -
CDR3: CASSLYWSQPQHF
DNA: TGTGCCAGCAGCTTATATTGGAGTCAGCCCCAGCATTTT

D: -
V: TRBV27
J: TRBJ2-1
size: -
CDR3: CASSPSPWGYNEQFF
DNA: TGTGCCAGCAGTCCGAGCCCCTGGGGCTACAATGAGCAGTTCTTC

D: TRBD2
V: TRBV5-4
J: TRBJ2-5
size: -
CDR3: CASSAGLAGIQETQYF
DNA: TGTGCCAGCAGCGCGGGACTAGCGGGTATCCAAGAGACCCAGTACTTC

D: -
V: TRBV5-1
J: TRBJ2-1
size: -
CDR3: CASSPKEGDNEQFF
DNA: TGCGCCAGCAGCCCAAAGGAGGGTGACAATGAGCAGTTCTTC

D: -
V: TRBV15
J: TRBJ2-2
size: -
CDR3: CATSREQGWTGELFF
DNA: TGTGCCACCAGCAGAGAACAGGGATGGACCGGGGAGCTGTTTTTT

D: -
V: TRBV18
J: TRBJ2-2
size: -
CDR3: CASSPESTGELFF
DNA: TGTGCCAGCTCACCTGAGAGCACCGGGGAGCTGTTTTTT